This T cell receptor beta chain was obtained from a study of T-cell memory formation after mild COVID-19. Study information: TCR clusters were mostly donor specific.

TCRdb ran MiXCR on the 5' RACE reads and lists one entry per CDR3 protein. This table holds 250,000 to 350,000 distinct CDR3 sequences, 19% found once. About this clonotype itself: The target antigen is unknown.

V was trimmed by 6 bases and J by 3 bases, leaving 12 bases between them. Germline loops: CDR1 SGHVS, CDR2 FNYEAQ. The CDR3 is 13 amino acids. Study-level findings and limits: Researchers found some responding clones in pre-infection memory, a sign that cross-reactive memory joined. Later expanders leaned CD4+, whereas clones that contracted between day 15 and 85 were balanced CD4/CD8.

The sequenced material came from PBMCs or a T cell subset sorted from them (not recorded which). The chain combines TRBV7-6 with TRBJ2-7; D ambiguous. This TCR derives from a man aged 18-30 years who had mild COVID-19 (a few samples of this study predate the infection). Cell type and time point are not known. DNA of the CDR3: TGTGCCAGCAGTCGAAGGGCGGACTACGAGCAGTACTTC. Protein sequence: CASSRRADYEQYF.